The clone carrying this T cell receptor beta chain was counted ten times or more. Its target is not known. This specimen comes from a study of human T cells and chemical hapten exposure. Study as a whole: TCR yields per sample varied mostly from small pooled library volume differences.

The study extracted total RNA from unfractionated whole blood. The library tagged individual cDNA molecules with unique molecular identifiers. In the authors' workflow: Sample TCR counts, which ranged from about 23,224 to 700,000, had a median of roughly 100,000. MiXCR, applied by TCRdb to the 5' RACE reads, yields one record per CDR3 protein. The V and J calls reflect TCRdb's pipeline rather than the authors' work. The data contain approximately 150,000 distinct CDR3 sequences, 4.1% of them seen just once; the ten biggest clones take up under 1.5%. The CDR3 is 13 amino acids. Germline CDR1 SNHLY, CDR2 FYNNEI. V lost 4 bases and J 9 bases, leaving 14 bases between the germline ends. Study-level results: Once DPC sensitization occurred, TCRs above 1 in 1000 frequency showed no change.

The rearrangement links TRBV2 to TRBJ2-3; D possibly corresponds to TRBD1 (5 bases). The source is a female donor in good health. The CDR3 protein is CASSGQGRRTQYF. In nucleotides, the CDR3 is TGTGCCAGCAGTGGTCAGGGCCGCAGGACGCAGTATTTT. The whole variable domain, filled in from reference TRBV2 and TRBJ2-3, reads EPEVTQTPSHQVTQMGQEVILRCVPISNHLYFYWYRQILGQKVEFLVSFYNNEISEKSEIFDDQFSVERPDGSNFTLKIRSTKLEDSAMYFCASSGQGRRTQYFGPGTRLTVL.